The T cell receptor (beta chain) described here comes from a study of identifying expanded T cells in peripheral blood. Healthy donors had no documented immune events, such as infections, while sampled. Only a few counts were recorded for this clone. The antigen remains unidentified. Germline assignment: CDR1 SGHTA and CDR2 FQGNSA. The CDR3 contains 14 residues. V was shortened by 5 bases and J by 0 bases, with 5 bases between the two germline ends. Whole-study results and caveats: Two-week clone count variance significantly increased as total template count grew. Technical replicates showed around 1.2 changed clones; approximately 2 weeks 15 to 20; four weeks 19.

Assay: immunoSEQ multiplex PCR; the TCRdb copy retains only in-frame clones and omits some. In the table there are more than 75,000 clones, roughly 86% of which are singletons. The receptor comes from a person aged 18-70 years in good health. The genes are TRBV7-2 and TRBJ1-6; D not certain. The specimen sequenced was blood. Here the CDR3 reads CASSPSSYNSPLHF. In nucleotides, the CDR3 is TGTGCCAGCAGCCCCAGCTCCTATAATTCACCCCTCCACTTT.